This T cell receptor beta chain was recorded in a study of cytomegalovirus exposure and HLA in healthy donors. Overall study findings and caveats: Cytomegalovirus-associated status was assigned to approximately 160 TCR beta chains. The availability of immune exposure information extended only to CMV serostatus. A later analysis showed TCR association rates differing by HLA locus, peaking at DRB1 and lowest at HLA-C.

On this clone itself: What it recognizes is unknown.

PCR involved 60 Vbeta and 13 Jbeta primers. The repertoire was sequenced with immunoSEQ multiplex PCR; TCRdb's copy has only in-frame clones and lacks some. Among about 110,000 clones listed, about 79% were seen once. The CDR3 runs 17 residues. The TCR was taken from a woman aged 18-35 years in good health and CMV-seronegative. This chain connects TRBV1 to TRBJ2-7; TRBD2, the table's D call, was not compared with the DNA. TRBV1 is classified as a pseudogene. The sequencing input was PBMCs. CDR3: CTSSHFLGRGLTYEQYF. The CDR3 DNA is TGCACCAGCAGCCACTTCCTCGGGAGGGGATTAACCTACGAGCAGTACTTC.